Here is one TCR beta chain with its context. Germline V gene lookup returns CDR1 MDHEN and CDR2 SYDVKM. The J segment lost 6 bases and the V segment lost 1 base, leaving 6 bases of the junction unmatched. The CDR3 runs to 17 residues. Original processing methods: Amplification of reference gene primers was used by the study to estimate nucleated cell counts. Some clones are missing from TCRdb's copy, which holds only in-frame ones; the method was immunoSEQ multiplex PCR. That table is the source of V, J and clone size, and D and trimming were worked out from the DNA. The table shows around 100,000 clones, with roughly two thirds occurring only once. The entry originates in a study of blood T cell repertoires in COVID-19. Study-wide context: Material from acute and convalescent COVID-19 was sourced from the United States, Italy and Spain. PBMCs, B-cell-depleted T cells, or T cells were the source of the cDNA or gDNA that made up the material.

The receptor comes from a man aged 80 or over with acute or convalescent COVID-19. The sequenced sample was peripheral blood. The chain uses TRBV28 and TRBJ2-1; 13 bases fit TRBD2. DNA for the CDR3: TGTGCCAGCAGTTTATTGCCCGGGACTAGCGGGACCAATGAGCAGTTCTTC. Amino acids: CASSLLPGTSGTNEQFF.